The entry that follows covers one T cell receptor beta chain sequence. The antigen is not known. The data stem from a study of T cell responses to AZD1222 COVID-19 vaccine. Germline V gene data show CDR1 as LNHDA and CDR2 as SQIVND (reference sequence). Deletions cut 10 bases from V and 1 base from J, with 16 bases between. The CDR3 totals 14 residues. The data were produced by immunoSEQ multiplex PCR, yet TCRdb's version contains in-frame clones alone and is incomplete. The profile shows about 31,000 clones, 85% to 90% of them singletons. Study results and limitations: Dominant at 160-218 and 743-854, vaccine-associated CD4 TCRs also spanned spike. Nearly half of the spike-specific TCRs reportedly recognize variant regions that carry no mutations.

The chain uses TRBV19 and TRBJ1-2, with a possible D match to TRBD1 (5 bases). The sequence was collected from an adult who received the AZD1222 COVID-19 vaccine. The sequences come from peripheral blood, collected 28 days after the second AZD1222 dose. CDR3 DNA: TGTGCCACGAAGGTATGGGGGGTTAACTATGGCTACACCTTC. It specifies CATKVWGVNYGYTF.